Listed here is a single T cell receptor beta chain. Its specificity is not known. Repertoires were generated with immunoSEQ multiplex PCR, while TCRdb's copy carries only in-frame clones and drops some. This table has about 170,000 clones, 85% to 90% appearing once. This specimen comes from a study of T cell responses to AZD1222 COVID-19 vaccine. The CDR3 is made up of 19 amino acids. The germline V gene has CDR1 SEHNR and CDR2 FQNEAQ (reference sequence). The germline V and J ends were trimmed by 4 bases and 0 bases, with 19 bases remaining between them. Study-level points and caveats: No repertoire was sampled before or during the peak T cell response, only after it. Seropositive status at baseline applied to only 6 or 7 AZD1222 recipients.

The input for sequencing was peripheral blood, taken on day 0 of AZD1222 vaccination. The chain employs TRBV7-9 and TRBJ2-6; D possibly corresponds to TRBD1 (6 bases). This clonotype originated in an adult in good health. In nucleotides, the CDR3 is TGTGCCAGCAGCTCCCACTGGCAGGGGAGTAACTCTGGGGCCAACGTCCTGACTTTC. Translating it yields CASSSHWQGSNSGANVLTF.